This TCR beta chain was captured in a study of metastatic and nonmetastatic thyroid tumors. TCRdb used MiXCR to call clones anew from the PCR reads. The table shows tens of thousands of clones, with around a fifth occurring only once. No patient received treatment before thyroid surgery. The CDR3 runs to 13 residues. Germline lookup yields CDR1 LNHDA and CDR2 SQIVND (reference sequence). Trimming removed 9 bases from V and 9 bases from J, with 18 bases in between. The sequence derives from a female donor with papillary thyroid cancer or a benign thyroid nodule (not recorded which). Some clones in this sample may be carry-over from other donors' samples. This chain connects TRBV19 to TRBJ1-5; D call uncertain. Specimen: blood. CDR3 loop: CASSHVTSVPQHF. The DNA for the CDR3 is TGTGCCAGCTCCCATGTGACGTCTGTGCCCCAGCATTTT.